One TCR beta chain is described in this entry. The study recruited people aged about 18 to 95 years across roughly 23 US areas. Self-reported history from a screening survey and questionnaire set each donor's cohort. In the source study's methods: Cell counts per sample came from amplifying reference gene primers. Measured with immunoSEQ multiplex PCR; TCRdb has only the in-frame clones, and not every one. The V and J calls and the clone size are those of that table, but D and trimming were determined from the DNA. The table lists around 180,000 clones, about 91% of them singletons. The data were obtained in a study of blood T cell repertoires in COVID-19. Study-level information: The United States, Italy and Spain supplied acute and convalescent COVID-19 samples.

The CDR3 totals 15 residues. The germline gives CDR1 SGHRS, CDR2 YFSETQ. With 0 bases removed from V and 10 bases from J, the gap between germline ends came to 14 bases. V gene TRBV5-1 combines with J gene TRBJ1-6; maybe TRBD1 (5 bases). Sequencing was carried out using PBMCs or T cells enriched from blood (not recorded which). This receptor was obtained from a woman aged 40-49 years with acute COVID-19. CDR3 nucleotide sequence: TGCGCCAGCAGCTTGGAGGCGACAGCCGAGTCACCCCTCCACTTT. Amino acid sequence: CASSLEATAESPLHF.